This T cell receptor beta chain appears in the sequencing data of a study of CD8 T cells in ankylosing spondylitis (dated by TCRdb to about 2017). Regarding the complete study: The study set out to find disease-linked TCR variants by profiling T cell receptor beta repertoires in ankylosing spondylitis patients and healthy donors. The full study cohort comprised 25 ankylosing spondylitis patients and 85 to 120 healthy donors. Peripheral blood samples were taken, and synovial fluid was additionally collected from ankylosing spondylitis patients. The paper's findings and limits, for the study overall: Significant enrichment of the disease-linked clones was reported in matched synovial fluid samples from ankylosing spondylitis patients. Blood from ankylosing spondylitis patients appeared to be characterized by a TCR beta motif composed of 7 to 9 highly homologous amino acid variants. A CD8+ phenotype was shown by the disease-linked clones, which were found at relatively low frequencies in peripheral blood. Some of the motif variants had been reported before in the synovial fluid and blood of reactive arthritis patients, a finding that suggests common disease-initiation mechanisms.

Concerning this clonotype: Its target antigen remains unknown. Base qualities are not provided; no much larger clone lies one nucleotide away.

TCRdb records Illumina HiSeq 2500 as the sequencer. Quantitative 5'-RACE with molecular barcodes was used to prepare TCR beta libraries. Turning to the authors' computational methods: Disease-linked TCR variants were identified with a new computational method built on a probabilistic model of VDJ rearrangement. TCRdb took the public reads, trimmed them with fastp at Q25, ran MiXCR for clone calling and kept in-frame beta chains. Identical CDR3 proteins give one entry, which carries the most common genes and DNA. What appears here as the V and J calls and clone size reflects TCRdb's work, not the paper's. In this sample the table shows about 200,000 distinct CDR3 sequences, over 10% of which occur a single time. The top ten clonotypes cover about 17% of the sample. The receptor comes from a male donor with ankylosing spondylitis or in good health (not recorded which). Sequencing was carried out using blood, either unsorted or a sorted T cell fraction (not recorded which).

CDR3 loop: CASSFPLGEQYF. The sequenced DNA is TGTGCCAGCAGCTTTCCCTTAGGCGAGCAGTACTTC. The sequence links TRBV5-8 to TRBJ2-7; too little of a D gene remains to name it. Reading from cysteine to phenylalanine, the CDR3 counts 12 amino acids. Here the CDR3 DNA is all that survives: 36 bases in frame from base 1. CDR1 and CDR2, looked up from the germline V gene, are SGHTS and YDEGEE. Between the V and J ends, shortened by 2 bases and 6 bases respectively, the junction contains 9 bases.